The 26 T cell receptor beta chains presented below share a single source sample, sequenced in a study of OX40 agonist ivuxolimab in advanced cancers. Assay: immunoSEQ multiplex PCR; the TCRdb copy retains only in-frame clones and omits some. The data contain around 20,000 clones, about 92% of them singletons. The sequencing here drew on CD4+ or CD8+ T cells sorted from blood, taken in a trial of the OX40 agonist ivuxolimab. These receptors were taken from an adult with an advanced solid tumor such as melanoma, head and neck, liver or kidney cancer.

V and J are TRBV28 and TRBJ2-7; TRBD2 matches 13 bases. Germline trimming cut 6 bases from V and 4 bases from J; bases unmatched to any gene: 9. This CDR3 has 16 residues. The germline CDR1 and CDR2 sequences are MDHEN and SYDVKM. CDR3 sequence reads: CASRELAGGPEYEQYF. The CDR3, as DNA: TGTGCCAGCAGAGAACTAGCGGGAGGGCCGGAATACGAGCAGTACTTC. The variable domain in full, completed from reference TRBV28 and TRBJ2-7, reads DVKVTQSSRYLVKRTGEKVFLECVQDMDHENMFWYRQDPGLGLRLIYFSYDVKMKEKGDIPEGYSVSREKKERFSLILESASTNQTSMYLCASRELAGGPEYEQYFGPGTRLTVT.

The chain carries TRBV4-1 and TRBJ2-3; 8 nucleotides align to TRBD2. CDR3 size: 18 residues. The trim removed 1 base at V and 8 bases at J, leaving 17 bases unmatched. Germline CDR1 is MGHRA and CDR2 is YSYEKL. The CDR3 sequence is CASSQGGGHSGASSTQYF. The CDR3 DNA sequence: TGCGCCAGCAGCCAAGGAGGGGGGCATAGCGGGGCCTCTTCTACGCAGTATTTT.

V and J are TRBV28 and TRBJ2-2, with a possible D match to TRBD1 (6 bases). CDR3 size: 16 residues. Germline-derived CDR1 and CDR2 are MDHEN and SYDVKM. V lost 7 bases, J lost 0 bases, and 15 bases lay in between. CDR3 sequence reads: CASTPPGAPNTGELFF. CDR3 in DNA: TGTGCCAGCACCCCCCCAGGGGCTCCGAACACCGGGGAGCTGTTTTTT.

The chain has TRBV30 and TRBJ2-5, with a possible D match to TRBD2 (6 bases). The V gene lost 0 bases and the J gene lost 5 bases, with 25 bases spanning the gap. The germline CDR1 and CDR2 sequences are GTSNPN and SVGIG (reference sequence). The CDR3 extends over 18 amino acids. The CDR3, as DNA: TGTGCCTGGAGTGTACAGAGGGACTTCCTAGCCGCACGGGAGACCCAGTACTTC. Residues: CAWSVQRDFLAARETQYF.

The chain has TRBV18 and TRBJ2-1, with D maybe TRBD1 (6 bases). V was clipped by 3 bases and J by 4 bases, with 22 bases between them. The CDR3 is 18 residues long. The V gene's germline CDR1 is KGHSH and CDR2 LQKENI. The CDR3 DNA sequence: TGTGCCAGCTCACCGACGATAACGGACAGTTTACCTTACAATGAGCAGTTCTTC. Translating it yields CASSPTITDSLPYNEQFF.

The chain couples TRBV15 to TRBJ2-1; D assignment may be TRBD1 or TRBD2 (6 bases each). V was pared by 0 bases and J by 4 bases, with 25 bases between. There are 20 residues in the CDR3. Germline V lookup: CDR1 LNHNV, CDR2 YYDKDF (reference sequence). This CDR3 reads CATSRDGTKGGLSPYNEQFF. Here the CDR3 DNA reads TGTGCCACCAGCAGAGACGGTACCAAGGGGGGTTTGAGTCCTTACAATGAGCAGTTCTTC.

The J gene is TRBJ2-7, the V gene TRBV28; D is unclear. This CDR3 region has 13 residues. Looked up from germline, CDR1 is MDHEN and CDR2 is SYDVKM. V gave up 4 bases and J gave up 7 bases, with 14 bases separating them. The CDR3 DNA is TGTGCCAGCAGTTCGGCAGTATTGGGTGAGCAGTACTTC. Residues: CASSSAVLGEQYF.

This chain joins TRBV27 and TRBJ1-2, with D maybe TRBD1 (5 bases). This CDR3 has 12 residues. Germline CDR1 reads MNHEY; CDR2 reads SMNVEV (reference sequence). V shed 2 bases and J shed 4 bases, with 5 bases lying between them. The CDR3 region is CASSLQGYGYTF. The CDR3 bases are TGTGCCAGCAGTTTACAGGGCTATGGCTACACCTTC.

This rearrangement joins TRBV5-6 to TRBJ2-3; D unresolved. V dropped 0 bases and J dropped 8 bases, with 7 bases sitting between them. This CDR3 has 12 amino acids. Germline CDR1 reads SGHDT; CDR2 reads YYEEEE. Written as DNA, the CDR3 is TGTGCCAGCAGCTTGGGTGTGAGTACGCAGTATTTT. Translation gives CASSLGVSTQYF.

The chain joins TRBV2 to TRBJ2-7; a weak D match, TRBD1 (6 bases). This CDR3 comprises 13 residues. V was trimmed by 3 bases and J by 5 bases, leaving 11 bases between them. CDR1 SNHLY and CDR2 FYNNEI come from the germline V gene. The CDR3 DNA reads TGTGCCAGCAGTGAGAGTAACAGGGACGAGCAGTACTTC. Amino acids: CASSESNRDEQYF.

The chain combines TRBV20-1 with TRBJ2-5; no reliable D call. This CDR3 has 10 residues. V was clipped by 5 bases and J by 2 bases, with 3 bases between them. The germline gives CDR1 DFQATT, CDR2 SNEGSKA (reference sequence). The CDR3 protein is CSAGQETQYF. DNA of the CDR3: TGCAGTGCTGGACAAGAGACCCAGTACTTC.

This clone was found a few times. The junction does not match germline at one end; this may be a read error. The CDR3 nucleotides are TGTGCCAGCAGTGATGGGGGGTCCTCCAATGAGCAGTTCTTC. Translated, it gives CASSDGGSSNEQFF. The J gene is TRBJ2-1, the V gene TRBV6-4, with D maybe TRBD2 (6 bases). The germline V gene has CDR1 MRHNA and CDR2 SNTAGT. The CDR3 runs to 14 residues.

The gene calls are TRBV15 and TRBJ2-7; D unclear. Trimming pared 5 bases from V and 7 bases from J, leaving 9 bases between. The V gene's germline CDR1 is LNHNV and CDR2 YYDKDF (reference sequence). This CDR3 spans 11 amino acids. The CDR3 is CATSSRVEQYF. In DNA, the CDR3 is TGTGCCACCAGCTCTAGGGTGGAGCAGTACTTC.

For the CDR3, the DNA is TGTGCCAGCAGCCCAATGGCGGGAGAGCAGTTCTTC. Protein sequence: CASSPMAGEQFF. V usage is TRBV7-9 and J usage is TRBJ2-1; TRBD2 is a possible D gene (6 bases). Looked up from germline, CDR1 is SEHNR and CDR2 is FQNEAQ (reference sequence). CDR3 length equals 12 residues. V was trimmed by 5 bases and J by 10 bases, leaving 12 bases between them.

The chain has TRBV28 and TRBJ2-4; maybe TRBD1 (5 bases). CDR1 and CDR2 from the germline V gene are MDHEN and SYDVKM. Trimming left V 3 bases short and J 0 bases short, with 12 bases between. The CDR3 extends over 16 amino acids. The CDR3 region is CASSFPVGLAKNIQYF. The CDR3 DNA is TGTGCCAGCAGTTTTCCCGTGGGGCTAGCCAAAAACATTCAGTACTTC.

The chain has TRBV27 and TRBJ2-1; 9 nucleotides agree with TRBD1. The CDR3 contains 16 residues. V shed 5 bases and J 5 bases; nucleotides not matched to a gene: 10. Germline loops: CDR1 MNHEY, CDR2 SMNVEV (reference sequence). The CDR3 coding sequence is TGTGCCAGCAGTCTACTTTCCGGGACAGGGCACAATGAGCAGTTCTTC. Protein product: CASSLLSGTGHNEQFF.

The rearrangement uses TRBV7-8 and TRBJ2-7, with 14 bases matching TRBD2. The germline CDR1 and CDR2 sequences are SGHVS and FQNEAQ. This CDR3 contains 16 residues. V gave up 5 bases and J gave up 0 bases; unmatched junction bases: 3. The CDR3 DNA is TGTGCCAGCAGCCCGGGGACTAGCGGGAGCTCCTACGAGCAGTACTTC. This gives the protein CASSPGTSGSSYEQYF. The full variable domain, with the rest looked up from reference TRBV7-8 and TRBJ2-7, is GAGVSQSPRYKVAKRGQDVALRCDPISGHVSLFWYQQALGQGPEFLTYFQNEAQLDKSGLPSDRFFAERPEGSVSTLKIQRTQQEDSAVYLCASSPGTSGSSYEQYFGPGTRLTVT.

The chain recombines TRBV27 with TRBJ2-3; 13 bases align to TRBD2. This CDR3 comprises 19 residues. V dropped 5 bases and J dropped 0; count of bases not matched to a gene: 11. The germline V gene encodes CDR1 MNHEY and CDR2 SMNVEV (reference sequence). The CDR3 is CASSLAMGLAGTSTDTQYF. The CDR3 region has the DNA TGTGCCAGCAGTCTCGCTATGGGACTAGCGGGAACTAGCACAGATACGCAGTATTTT.

The rearrangement joins TRBV7-9 to TRBJ2-4, with 9 positions matching TRBD1. The CDR3 has 14 amino acids. CDR1 and CDR2 (germline): SEHNR, FQNEAQ (reference sequence). V lost 5 bases to trimming and J lost 6 bases; unmatched junction nucleotides: 5. CDR3 in amino acids: CASSHRDRVNIQYF. In DNA, the CDR3 is TGTGCCAGCAGCCACCGGGACAGGGTAAACATTCAGTACTTC.

The chain couples TRBV18 to TRBJ2-5, with D unclear. This CDR3 comprises 13 residues. V was cut by 2 bases and J by 3 bases, with 7 bases left in between. From germline, CDR1 is KGHSH and CDR2 LQKENI. The CDR3 DNA sequence: TGTGCCAGCTCACCAAGGGCAGAAGAGACCCAGTACTTC. This sequence encodes CASSPRAEETQYF.

The chain uses TRBV9 and TRBJ2-7; weak D call: TRBD1 (6 bases). The CDR3 has 14 residues. In germline, CDR1 is SGDLS, CDR2 YYNGEE. Trimming took 6 bases from V and 5 from J, leaving 18 bases between them. The CDR3 nucleotides are TGTGCCAGCAACTCCGCAGGGGCGGGCCACGAGCAGTACTTC. It yields the protein CASNSAGAGHEQYF.

The genes are TRBV29-1 and TRBJ2-4; 7 bases are shared with TRBD2. In germline, CDR1 is SQVTM, CDR2 ANQGSEA. The CDR3 covers 13 residues. With V trimmed by 8 bases and J by 4 bases, 8 bases remained unmatched. In DNA, the CDR3 is TGCAGCTCCCGGGTAGCGGGTAAAAACATTCAGTACTTC. This translates into CSSRVAGKNIQYF.

As regards this clone: This could be a read error, since a much larger clone is one nucleotide away. This chain links TRBV28 with TRBJ2-1, with TRBD2 identical over 8 bases. CDR1 and CDR2 (germline): MDHEN, SYDVKM. There are 12 residues in the CDR3. The CDR3 DNA reads TGTACCAGCAGTCCGGGGGGGAATGAGCAGTTCTTC. Translating it yields CTSSPGGNEQFF.

This clone is large. The genes are TRBV7-6 and TRBJ2-5, with 7 bases lining up with TRBD1. Trimming cost V 2 bases and J 5 bases; bases outside gene matches: 5. The CDR3 extends over 14 amino acids. Germline CDR1 SGHVS, CDR2 FNYEAQ. The CDR3 spells CASSLTGVRETQYF. CDR3 bases: TGTGCCAGCAGCTTAACAGGGGTTCGGGAGACCCAGTACTTC.

The J gene is TRBJ2-7, the V gene TRBV7-6, with a weak D call TRBD1 (6 bases). This CDR3 spans 14 amino acids. V lost 5 bases and J lost 0, with 11 bases in between. Germline lookup yields CDR1 SGHVS and CDR2 FNYEAQ. CDR3 sequence: CASSLSDSSYEQYF. The DNA of the CDR3 is TGTGCCAGCAGCCTCTCGGACAGCTCCTACGAGCAGTACTTC. The full variable domain, its missing parts supplied by reference TRBV7-6 and TRBJ2-7, is GAGVSQSPRYKVTKRGQDVALRCDPISGHVSLYWYRQALGQGPEFLTYFNYEAQQDKSGLPNDRFSAERPEGSISTLTIQRTEQRDSAMYRCASSLSDSSYEQYFGPGTRLTVT.

V gene TRBV27 combines with J gene TRBJ1-5, with D tentatively TRBD1 (5 bases). Germline V gene data show CDR1 as MNHEY and CDR2 as SMNVEV (reference sequence). The CDR3 length is 18 residues. Trimming stripped 5 bases from V and 2 bases from J, with 22 bases between. As DNA, the CDR3 is TGTGCCAGCAGTGTAGGAACGGGACTTCCCGGGGGCAATCAGCCCCAGCATTTT. Translated: CASSVGTGLPGGNQPQHF.